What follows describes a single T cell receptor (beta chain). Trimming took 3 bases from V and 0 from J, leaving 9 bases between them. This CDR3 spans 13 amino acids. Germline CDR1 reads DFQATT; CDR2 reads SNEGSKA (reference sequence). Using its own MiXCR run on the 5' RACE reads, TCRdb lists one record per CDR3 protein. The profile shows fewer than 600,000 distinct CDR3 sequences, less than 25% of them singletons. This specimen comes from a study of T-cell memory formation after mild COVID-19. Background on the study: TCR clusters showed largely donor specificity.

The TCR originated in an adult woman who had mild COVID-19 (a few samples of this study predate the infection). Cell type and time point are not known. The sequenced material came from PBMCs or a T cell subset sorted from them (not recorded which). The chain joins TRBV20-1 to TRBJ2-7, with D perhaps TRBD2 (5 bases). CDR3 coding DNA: TGCAGTGCTAGCCTAGCCGACTCCTACGAGCAGTACTTC. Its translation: CSASLADSYEQYF.